This T cell receptor (beta chain) originates from a study of blood T cell repertoires in COVID-19. Across the whole study: The United States, Italy and Spain were the sources of the acute and convalescent COVID-19 samples. PBMCs, B-cell-depleted T cells, or T cells were the source of the cDNA or gDNA that made up the material.

Per the study methods: The assay estimated nucleated cells by amplifying reference gene primers. The table came from immunoSEQ multiplex PCR; TCRdb's copy has only in-frame clones and leaves some out. Clone size and V and J calls were adopted from that table, with D and trimming inferred from the DNA. The sample gives fewer than 250,000 clones, roughly 80% of which show up once; about 10% is in the top ten. Per germline, CDR1 KGHSH and CDR2 LQKENI. The V end lost 6 bases, the J end lost 0 bases, and 12 bases lay between the germline ends. CDR3 length: 15 amino acids. The clonotype originates from a woman older than 75 with acute or convalescent COVID-19. Material: peripheral blood. This sequence joins TRBV18 and TRBJ1-5; possible D gene TRBD1, 6 bases. CDR3 nucleotide sequence: TGTGCCAGCTCCGAAACGGGACATAGCAATCAGCCCCAGCATTTT. Protein product: CASSETGHSNQPQHF. Supplemented by reference TRBV18 and TRBJ1-5, the full variable domain reads NAGVMQNPRHLVRRRGQEARLRCSPMKGHSHVYWYRQLPEEGLKFMVYLQKENIIDESGMPKERFSAEFPKEGPSILRIQQVVRGDSAAYFCASSETGHSNQPQHFGDGTRLSIL.